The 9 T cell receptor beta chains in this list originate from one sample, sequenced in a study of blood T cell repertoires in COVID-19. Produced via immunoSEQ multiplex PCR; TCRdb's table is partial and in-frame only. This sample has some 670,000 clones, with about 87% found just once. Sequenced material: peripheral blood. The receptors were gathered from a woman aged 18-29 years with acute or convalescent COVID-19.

As DNA, the CDR3 is TGTGCCTGGAACGGGGGACACCAGGGGGGCACTGAAGCTTTCTTT. Its protein product is CAWNGGHQGGTEAFF. The chain is built from TRBV30 and TRBJ1-1; TRBD1 matches 7 bases. Germline assignment: CDR1 GTSNPN and CDR2 SVGIG (reference sequence). The CDR3 has 15 amino acids. With 4 bases clipped from V and 4 bases from J, the junction kept 12 bases outside the gene matches.

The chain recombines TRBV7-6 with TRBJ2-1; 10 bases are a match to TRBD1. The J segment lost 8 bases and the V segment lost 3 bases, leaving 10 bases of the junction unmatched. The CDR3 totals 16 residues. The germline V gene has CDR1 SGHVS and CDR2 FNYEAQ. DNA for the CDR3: TGTGCCAGCAGCTTGACAGGGGGCTATTTTATCGATGAGCAGTTCTTC. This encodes CASSLTGGYFIDEQFF.

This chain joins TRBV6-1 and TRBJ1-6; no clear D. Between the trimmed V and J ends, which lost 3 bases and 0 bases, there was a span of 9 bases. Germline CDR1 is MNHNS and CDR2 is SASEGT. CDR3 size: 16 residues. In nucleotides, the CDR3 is TGTGCCAGCAGTGAGGTCCGAGACTCCTATAATTCACCCCTCCACTTT. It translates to CASSEVRDSYNSPLHF.

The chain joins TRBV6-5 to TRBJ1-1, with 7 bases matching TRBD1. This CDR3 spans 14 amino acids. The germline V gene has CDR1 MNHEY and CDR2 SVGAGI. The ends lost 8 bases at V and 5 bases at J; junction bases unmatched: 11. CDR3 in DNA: TGTGCCAGCGCTAACCGAGACAGGGTTACTGAAGCTTTCTTT. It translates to CASANRDRVTEAFF.

The DNA of the CDR3 is TGTGCCACCAGTGACACGGGACAGGGCTATGGCTACACCTTC. Its protein product is CATSDTGQGYGYTF. V gene TRBV24-1 combines with J gene TRBJ1-2; 9 nucleotides align to TRBD1. Germline trimming cut 4 bases from V and 4 bases from J; bases unmatched to any gene: 3. CDR1 is KGHDR and CDR2 is SFDVKD in the germline V gene. This CDR3 comprises 14 residues.

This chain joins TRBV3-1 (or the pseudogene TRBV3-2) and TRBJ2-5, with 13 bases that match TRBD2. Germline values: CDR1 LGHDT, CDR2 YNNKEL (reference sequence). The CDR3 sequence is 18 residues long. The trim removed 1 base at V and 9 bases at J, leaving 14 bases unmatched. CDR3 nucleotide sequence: TGTGCCAGCAGCCAAGCTCCGACTAGCGGGGGGCCTCCTAGGGCCCAGTACTTC. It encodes CASSQAPTSGGPPRAQYF.

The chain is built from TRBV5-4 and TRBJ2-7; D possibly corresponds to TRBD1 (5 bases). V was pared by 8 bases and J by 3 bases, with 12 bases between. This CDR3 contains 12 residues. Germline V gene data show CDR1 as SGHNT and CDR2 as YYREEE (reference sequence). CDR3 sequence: CASSQGFYEQYF. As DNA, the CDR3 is TGTGCCAGTTCCCAGGGTTTCTACGAGCAGTACTTC.

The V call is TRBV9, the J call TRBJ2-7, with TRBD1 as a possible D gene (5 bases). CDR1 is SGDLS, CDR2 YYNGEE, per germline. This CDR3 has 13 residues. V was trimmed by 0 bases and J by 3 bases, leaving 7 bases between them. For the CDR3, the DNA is TGTGCCAGCAGCGTAGCTGACAGCTACGAGCAGTACTTC. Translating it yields CASSVADSYEQYF.

The CDR3 loop reads CASSQEVGSVAPLHF. For the CDR3, the DNA is TGCGCCAGCAGCCAAGAAGTGGGGTCAGTAGCGCCCCTCCACTTT. The gene calls are TRBV4-3 and TRBJ1-6; D not resolved. The V end lost 0 bases, the J end lost 13 bases, and 16 bases lay between the germline ends. Germline CDR1 and CDR2: LGHNA and YSLEER. The CDR3 extends over 15 amino acids.